These 20 T cell receptor beta chains were all obtained from the same sample, sequenced in a study of blood T cell repertoires in COVID-19. TCRdb's table, derived via immunoSEQ multiplex PCR, lists solely in-frame clones and lacks some. Of about 190,000 clones detected, under 80% appear once; the ten largest clones hold around an eighth. Sequencing was performed on peripheral blood. These TCRs come from a man aged 50-60 years who had recovered from COVID-19.

Only a few counts were recorded for this clone. This chain joins TRBV10-3 and TRBJ2-2; 7 bases line up with TRBD2. J lost 4 bases, V lost 6 bases, and 5 bases had no gene match. The CDR3 extends over 14 amino acids. The germline V gene has CDR1 ENHRY and CDR2 SYGVKD. For the CDR3, the DNA is TGTGCCATCAGGGGAGGGGCGGGCACCGGGGAGCTGTTTTTT. This encodes CAIRGGAGTGELFF.

In its sample, this clone was seen once. The chain combines TRBV7-6 with TRBJ2-3, with 9 bases that match TRBD2. Germline V gene sequence: CDR1 SGHVS, CDR2 FNYEAQ. The CDR3 runs to 14 residues. The V gene end was trimmed by 8 bases and the J gene end by 4 bases; junction bases not matched to a gene: 7. The CDR3 DNA reads as TGTGCCAGCCGTAGCGGGAGAGGTGCAGATACGCAGTATTTT. Encoded protein: CASRSGRGADTQYF.

There are a few counts of this clone. V usage is TRBV5-8 and J usage is TRBJ1-2, with TRBD1 identical over 7 bases. The germline gives CDR1 SGHTS, CDR2 YDEGEE. The CDR3 totals 13 residues. Germline trimming cut 5 bases from V and 5 bases from J; bases unmatched to any gene: 6. The CDR3 DNA is TGTGCCAGCAGGCTCACAGGGGAGTATGGCTACACCTTC. Amino acids: CASRLTGEYGYTF.

The chain combines TRBV19 with TRBJ2-2; no reliable D call. Looked up from germline, CDR1 is LNHDA and CDR2 is SQIVND (reference sequence). V dropped 7 bases and J dropped 2 bases, with 5 bases sitting between them. The CDR3 has 12 residues. The CDR3 coding sequence is TGTGCCAGTAAAACTAACACCGGGGAGCTGTTTTTT. Amino acids: CASKTNTGELFF. Together with reference TRBV19 and TRBJ2-2, the CDR3 gives the full variable domain: DGGITQSPKYLFRKEGQNVTLSCEQNLNHDAMYWYRQDPGQGLRLIYYSQIVNDFQKGDIAEGYSVSREKKESFPLTVTSAQKNPTAFYLCASKTNTGELFFGEGSRLTVL.

The chain employs TRBV4-1 and TRBJ1-5, with 8 positions matching TRBD1. The CDR3 consists of 19 residues. Germline CDR1 and CDR2: MGHRA and YSYEKL. V trimming: 3 bases; J trimming: 10 bases; junction bases outside the gene matches: 23. In nucleotides, the CDR3 is TGCGCCAGCAGCCACGCATCGATCAGGACAGGGAATACAATCAGCCCCCAGCATTTT. Translated: CASSHASIRTGNTISPQHF.

The J gene is TRBJ2-4, the V gene TRBV6-5, with 11 bases lining up with TRBD2. CDR3 size: 16 residues. The germline CDR1 and CDR2 sequences are MNHEY and SVGAGI. With 4 bases clipped from V and 8 bases from J, the junction kept 10 bases outside the gene matches. CDR3 sequence: CASSSTTSGSRDIQYF. DNA for the CDR3: TGTGCCAGCAGTTCGACTACTAGCGGGAGCAGGGACATTCAGTACTTC.

The chain carries TRBV7-8 and TRBJ1-4, with TRBD1 as a possible D gene (5 bases). This CDR3 contains 14 residues. The germline CDR1 and CDR2 sequences are SGHVS and FQNEAQ. Trimming left V 2 bases short and J 7 bases short, with 11 bases between. Written as DNA, the CDR3 is TGTGCCAGCAGCTTACAGGGCCAGGTTGAAAAACTGTTTTTT. Its protein is CASSLQGQVEKLFF.

This sequence joins TRBV30 and TRBJ1-5, with a tentative D call TRBD1 (6 bases). Germline V gene lookup returns CDR1 GTSNPN and CDR2 SVGIG (reference sequence). The CDR3 is made up of 13 amino acids. V was pared by 1 base and J by 5 bases, with 9 bases between. The CDR3 nucleotides are TGTGCCTGGAGTGCGTCAGGGGATCAGCCCCAGCATTTT. It encodes CAWSASGDQPQHF.

The V gene is TRBV19, the J gene TRBJ1-4; D might be TRBD1 (5 bases). Germline values: CDR1 LNHDA, CDR2 SQIVND (reference sequence). The CDR3 contains 14 residues. The V gene lost 5 bases and the J gene lost 3 bases, with 10 bases spanning the gap. In DNA form, the CDR3 reads TGTGCCAGTAGTCATGACAGAGCTAATGAAAAACTGTTTTTT. This encodes CASSHDRANEKLFF.

This clone was seen a single time. V is TRBV24-1 and J is TRBJ2-1; 7 bases match TRBD2. Germline CDR1 KGHDR, CDR2 SFDVKD. Germline trimming cut 5 bases from V and 2 bases from J; bases unmatched to any gene: 8. The CDR3 runs 16 residues. In DNA, the CDR3 is TGTGCCACCAGTGGTCCGGCGGGAGCGACCTACAATGAGCAGTTCTTC. This sequence encodes CATSGPAGATYNEQFF.

The table lists this clone with a count of one. This chain uses TRBV18 with TRBJ2-1, with 7 bases aligning to TRBD2. V was clipped by 0 bases and J by 0 bases; unmatched bases: 5. Germline V CDR1 and CDR2: KGHSH, LQKENI. The CDR3 totals 17 residues. CDR3 DNA sequence: TGTGCCAGCTCACCACCGGCGGCGGGAGTCTCCTACAATGAGCAGTTCTTC. Translation: CASSPPAAGVSYNEQFF.

This clone was detected only a few times. The chain links TRBV28 to TRBJ1-2; TRBD1 aligns across 9 bases. Germline trimming cut 3 bases from V and 1 base from J; bases unmatched to any gene: 9. Germline assignment: CDR1 MDHEN and CDR2 SYDVKM. This CDR3 comprises 17 residues. CDR3 nucleotide sequence: TGTGCCAGCAGTTTTCGCGGGGGACAGGGATTTAACTATGGCTACACCTTC. This gives the protein CASSFRGGQGFNYGYTF.

The V and J genes are TRBV4-2 and TRBJ2-4; 9 nucleotides match TRBD2. The CDR3 is made up of 15 amino acids. Germline V CDR1 and CDR2: LGHNA, YNFKEQ. J was trimmed by 4 bases and V by 0 bases; bases with no gene match: 1. The CDR3 nucleotides are TGTGCCAGCAGCCAAGACAGCGGGGGGAAAAACATTCAGTACTTC. Translation gives CASSQDSGGKNIQYF.

This chain links TRBV5-1 with TRBJ1-2; D is perhaps TRBD1 (5 bases). Germline V CDR1 and CDR2: SGHRS, YFSETQ. Trimming removed 0 bases from V and 0 bases from J, with 9 bases in between. The CDR3 contains 15 residues. The CDR3 bases are TGCGCCAGCAGCTTGGGCGGGGGTACTAACTATGGCTACACCTTC. Its translation is CASSLGGGTNYGYTF.

The J gene is TRBJ1-2, the V gene TRBV5-5, with 8 bases that match TRBD1. This CDR3 has 16 residues. The germline gives CDR1 SGHKS, CDR2 YYEKEE (reference sequence). The V and J ends lost 1 base and 7 bases, in that order; junction bases with no gene match: 12. CDR3 coding DNA: TGTGCCAGCAGCTTGATGCCCGACAGGGGATCCGGTGGCTACACCTTC. Encoded protein: CASSLMPDRGSGGYTF.

The V call is TRBV12-3 or TRBV12-4, the J call TRBJ1-2; no clear D gene. Trimming removed 7 bases at V and 8 bases at J, with 17 bases between. There are 13 residues in the CDR3. DNA for the CDR3: TGTGCCAGCACCCCGGGGATACGCCTAGGCTACACCTTC. Protein sequence: CASTPGIRLGYTF.

This rearrangement joins TRBV28 to TRBJ2-7, with 9 bases that match TRBD1. Germline V gene lookup returns CDR1 MDHEN and CDR2 SYDVKM. The CDR3 sequence is 13 residues long. With V trimmed by 3 bases and J by 7 bases, 4 bases remained unmatched. CDR3: CASSLGTGLEQYF. For the CDR3, the DNA is TGTGCCAGCAGTTTGGGGACAGGGCTAGAGCAGTACTTC.

This clone was observed once. The chain combines TRBV5-1 with TRBJ1-4; a weak D match, TRBD1 (6 bases). V lost 4 bases and J lost 6, with 16 bases in between. CDR1 and CDR2 (germline): SGHRS, YFSETQ. This CDR3 spans 15 amino acids. CDR3 protein: CASSESGTRDEKLFF. In DNA form, the CDR3 reads TGCGCCAGCAGCGAATCCGGGACACGAGATGAAAAACTGTTTTTT. Drawing the rest from reference TRBV5-1 and TRBJ1-4, the complete variable domain is KAGVTQTPRYLIKTRGQQVTLSCSPISGHRSVSWYQQTPGQGLQFLFEYFSETQRNKGNFPGRFSGRQFSNSRSEMNVSTLELGDSALYLCASSESGTRDEKLFFGSGTQLSVL.

The chain is built from TRBV18 and TRBJ2-5; 10 bases fit TRBD2. Germline CDR1 reads KGHSH; CDR2 reads LQKENI. The V and J ends lost 4 bases and 2 bases, in that order; junction bases with no gene match: 10. This CDR3 has 17 amino acids. The DNA of the CDR3 is TGTGCCAGCTCACGAAATCTAGCGGGAGATGGACAAGAGACCCAGTACTTC. This encodes CASSRNLAGDGQETQYF.

The V gene is TRBV28, the J gene TRBJ2-7; no definite D call. Germline V gene lookup returns CDR1 MDHEN and CDR2 SYDVKM. Trimming removed 2 bases from V and 0 bases from J, with 5 bases in between. There are 13 residues in the CDR3. The chain's CDR3 is CASSLVRSYEQYF. Here the CDR3 DNA reads TGTGCCAGCAGTTTAGTCCGCTCCTACGAGCAGTACTTC.